Each of the 28 T cell receptor beta chains below was sequenced from the same sample in a study of CXCR3-negative and CXCR3-positive naive CD8 T cells. cDNA libraries for TRB were generated by 5' RACE incorporating UMI labels. After re-calling the 5' RACE reads, TCRdb lists one entry per CDR3 protein, DNA absent. This repertoire includes about 48,000 distinct CDR3 sequences. The sample comprised memory CD8+ T cells from blood. The source of these receptors is a human donor in good health. Some clones in this sample may be carry-over from other donors' samples.

J is TRBJ1-5 and V is TRBV4-1. The CDR3 sequence is 18 residues long. CDR1 MGHRA and CDR2 YSYEKL come from the germline V gene. The CDR3 sequence: CASSQGLPTPYSNQPQHF.

This rearrangement joins TRBV9 to TRBJ2-1; TCRdb's assignment of TRBD1 cannot be checked, as there is no DNA. The germline V gene has CDR1 SGDLS and CDR2 YYNGEE. The CDR3 totals 14 residues. The CDR3 sequence is CASSEGTDYNEQFF.

Considering frequency, this clonotype is medium-sized (0.01 to 0.1%). The rearrangement joins TRBV4-3 to TRBJ2-1; TCRdb indicates TRBD2, and absent DNA this call remains unverified. CDR3 length equals 16 residues. Germline V gene data show CDR1 as LGHNA and CDR2 as YSLEER. The CDR3 sequence: CASSQGGGVDYNEQFF.

The chain joins TRBV14 to TRBJ2-1; TCRdb indicates TRBD2, and absent DNA this call remains unverified. This CDR3 contains 16 residues. CDR1 and CDR2 from the germline V gene are SGHDN and FVKESK. CDR3 amino acids: CASSPSGLAGHNEQFF.

This chain connects TRBV24-1 to TRBJ2-3; the D call of TRBD2 rests on TCRdb alone, since no DNA is present to check it. CDR3 size: 16 residues. Germline CDR1 reads KGHDR; CDR2 reads SFDVKD. CDR3 residues: CATSVVLAGLTDTQYF.

The CDR3 loop is CSVDDEDRPDGQYF. The chain recombines TRBV29-1 with TRBJ2-7; TCRdb's assignment of TRBD1 cannot be checked, as there is no DNA. Per germline, CDR1 SQVTM and CDR2 ANQGSEA. The CDR3 extends over 14 amino acids.

The chain joins TRBV5-1 to TRBJ1-5; checking the TCRdb D call of TRBD1 is not possible without DNA. The CDR3 spans 15 residues. The germline gives CDR1 SGHRS, CDR2 YFSETQ. CDR3 sequence reads: CASSPEGVSNQPQHF. Using reference TRBV5-1 and TRBJ1-5 for the parts outside the CDR3, the full variable domain is KAGVTQTPRYLIKTRGQQVTLSCSPISGHRSVSWYQQTPGQGLQFLFEYFSETQRNKGNFPGRFSGRQFSNSRSEMNVSTLELGDSALYLCASSPEGVSNQPQHFGDGTRLSIL.

The chain recombines TRBV28 with TRBJ2-3; TCRdb's D call, TRBD1, is unchecked because there is no DNA. The CDR3 runs 15 residues. Germline V gives CDR1 MDHEN, CDR2 SYDVKM. CDR3 region: CASSLGAGAGDTQYF.

CDR3 amino acids: CSATGWTGESINTEAFF. The rearrangement uses TRBV20-1 and TRBJ1-1; the D call of TRBD1 rests on TCRdb alone, since no DNA is present to check it. This CDR3 has 17 amino acids. The germline CDR1 and CDR2 sequences are DFQATT and SNEGSKA (reference sequence).

J is TRBJ2-1 and V is TRBV21-1; TCRdb outputs TRBD1, but without DNA this stays unchecked. TRBV21-1 has pseudogene status. This CDR3 region has 15 residues. CDR3 region: CASLYWKGRYNEQFF.

V gene TRBV6-6 combines with J gene TRBJ2-3. Germline V gene data show CDR1 as MNHNY and CDR2 as SVGAGI (reference sequence). The CDR3 contains 14 residues. This chain's CDR3 is CASSYSKGTDTQYF.

The chain carries TRBV23-1 and TRBJ2-1; TCRdb proposes TRBD1, but this gene call is untestable without DNA. TRBV23-1 is recorded as an ORF, its role being uncertain. CDR3 length equals 16 residues. Here the CDR3 reads CASSHATGGLYNEQFF.

The chain recombines TRBV28 with TRBJ2-7; lacking DNA, the TRBD2 call made by TCRdb goes unchecked. The CDR3 is 13 amino acids. The V gene's germline CDR1 is MDHEN and CDR2 SYDVKM. The CDR3 region is CASSFTSPYEQYF.

This rearrangement joins TRBV7-2 to TRBJ1-2. CDR3 length: 13 amino acids. Germline loops: CDR1 SGHTA, CDR2 FQGNSA. CDR3 region: CASSLGVDYGYTF.

The chain recombines TRBV4-3 with TRBJ1-4; TCRdb's D gene call, TRBD1, goes unchecked for lack of DNA. Looked up from germline, CDR1 is LGHNA and CDR2 is YSLEER. This CDR3 spans 16 amino acids. The CDR3 loop is CASSPQTGRGNEKLFF.

The J gene is TRBJ1-6, the V gene TRBV6-5; the D call of TRBD1 rests on TCRdb alone, since no DNA is present to check it. The length of the CDR3 is 15 residues. Germline CDR1 and CDR2: MNHEY and SVGAGI. The CDR3 loop is CASNPRTDYNSPLHF.

V is TRBV29-1 and J is TRBJ1-1. This CDR3 contains 14 residues. From germline, CDR1 is SQVTM and CDR2 ANQGSEA. Here the CDR3 reads CSVEDQGVNTEAFF.

V is TRBV29-1 and J is TRBJ1-2; TCRdb proposes TRBD1, but this gene call is untestable without DNA. CDR1 and CDR2 (germline): SQVTM, ANQGSEA. This CDR3 region has 12 residues. The CDR3 loop is CSVPATGDGYTF.

Considering frequency, this clonotype is medium-sized. The rearrangement uses TRBV6-4 and TRBJ2-3; with no DNA, the TCRdb D assignment of TRBD1 cannot be verified. Germline assignment: CDR1 MRHNA and CDR2 SNTAGT. The CDR3 runs to 14 residues. CDR3 residues: CASSGSTAPDTQYF.

The genes are TRBV5-1 and TRBJ2-7; no DNA is available, so the TRBD1 call from TCRdb remains unchecked. The germline CDR1 and CDR2 sequences are SGHRS and YFSETQ. The CDR3 is 12 residues long. The CDR3 protein is CASSDRDLEQYF.

This rearrangement joins TRBV4-1 to TRBJ2-1. Germline lookup yields CDR1 MGHRA and CDR2 YSYEKL. The CDR3 runs 12 residues. The CDR3 protein is CASSHLYNEQFF.

The rearrangement links TRBV15 to TRBJ2-7; TCRdb lists TRBD2, though no DNA is available to test this call. Germline assignment: CDR1 LNHNV and CDR2 YYDKDF (reference sequence). This CDR3 has 18 residues. The CDR3 sequence is CATSRDFPGTEITYEQYF.

This clonotype counts as medium-sized by frequency. This chain connects TRBV7-7 to TRBJ2-5. Germline V CDR1 and CDR2: SSHAT, FNYEAQ (reference sequence). The CDR3 is 15 residues long. Here the CDR3 reads CASSLAGQAQETQYF.

This chain links TRBV20-1 with TRBJ2-5; TCRdb reports TRBD1, a call that lacks DNA to check it against. This CDR3 spans 14 amino acids. CDR1 and CDR2 from the germline V gene are DFQATT and SNEGSKA (reference sequence). The CDR3 is CSADPDRGDETQYF.

The rearrangement uses TRBV29-1 and TRBJ1-2. CDR1 SQVTM and CDR2 ANQGSEA come from the germline V gene. The CDR3 contains 13 residues. CDR3 amino acids: CSVVIRINYGYTF.

The rearrangement joins TRBV5-5 to TRBJ1-1; TCRdb's D gene call, TRBD1, goes unchecked for lack of DNA. Germline-derived CDR1 and CDR2 are SGHKS and YYEKEE (reference sequence). The CDR3 has 14 residues. The CDR3 reads CASSLGDSSTEAFF.

J is TRBJ1-4 and V is TRBV29-1. Per the germline V gene, CDR1 is SQVTM and CDR2 is ANQGSEA. The CDR3 contains 12 residues. The CDR3 loop is CSVEVQNEKLFF.

V usage is TRBV7-6 and J usage is TRBJ2-1; TCRdb's D gene call, TRBD1, goes unchecked for lack of DNA. The CDR3 length is 19 residues. Per germline, CDR1 SGHVS and CDR2 FNYEAQ. CDR3 region: CASSAPAPRTGGHYNEQFF.